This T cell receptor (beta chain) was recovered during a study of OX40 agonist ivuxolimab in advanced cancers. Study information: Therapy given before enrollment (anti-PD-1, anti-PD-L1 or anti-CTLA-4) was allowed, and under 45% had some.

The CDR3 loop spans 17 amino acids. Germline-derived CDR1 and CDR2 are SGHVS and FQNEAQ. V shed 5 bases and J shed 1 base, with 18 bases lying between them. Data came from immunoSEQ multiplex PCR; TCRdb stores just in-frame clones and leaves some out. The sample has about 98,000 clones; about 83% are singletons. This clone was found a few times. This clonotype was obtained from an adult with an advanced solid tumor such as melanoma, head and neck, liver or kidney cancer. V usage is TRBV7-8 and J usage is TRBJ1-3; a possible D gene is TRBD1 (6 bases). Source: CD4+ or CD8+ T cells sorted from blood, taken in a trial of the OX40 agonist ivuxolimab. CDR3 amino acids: CASSPYRVPPSGNTIYF. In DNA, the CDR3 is TGTGCCAGCAGCCCCTACAGGGTACCCCCTTCTGGAAACACCATATATTTT.